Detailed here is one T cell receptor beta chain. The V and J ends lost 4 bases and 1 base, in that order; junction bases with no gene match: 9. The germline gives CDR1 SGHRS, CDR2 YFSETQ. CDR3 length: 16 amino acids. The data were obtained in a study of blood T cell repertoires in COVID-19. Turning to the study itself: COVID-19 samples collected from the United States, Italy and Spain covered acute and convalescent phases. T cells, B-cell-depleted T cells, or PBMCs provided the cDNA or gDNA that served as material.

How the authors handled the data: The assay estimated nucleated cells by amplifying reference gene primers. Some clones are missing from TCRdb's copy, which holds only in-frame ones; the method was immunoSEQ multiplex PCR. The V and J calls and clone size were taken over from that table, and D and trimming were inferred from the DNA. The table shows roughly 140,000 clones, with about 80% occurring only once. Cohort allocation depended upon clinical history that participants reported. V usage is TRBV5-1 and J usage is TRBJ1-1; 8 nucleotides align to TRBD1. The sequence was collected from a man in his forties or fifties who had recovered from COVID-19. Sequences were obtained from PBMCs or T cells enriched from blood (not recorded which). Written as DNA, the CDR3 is TGCGCCAGCAGCCCAGGGTGGGGACAGGAGAACACTGAAGCTTTCTTT. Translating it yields CASSPGWGQENTEAFF.